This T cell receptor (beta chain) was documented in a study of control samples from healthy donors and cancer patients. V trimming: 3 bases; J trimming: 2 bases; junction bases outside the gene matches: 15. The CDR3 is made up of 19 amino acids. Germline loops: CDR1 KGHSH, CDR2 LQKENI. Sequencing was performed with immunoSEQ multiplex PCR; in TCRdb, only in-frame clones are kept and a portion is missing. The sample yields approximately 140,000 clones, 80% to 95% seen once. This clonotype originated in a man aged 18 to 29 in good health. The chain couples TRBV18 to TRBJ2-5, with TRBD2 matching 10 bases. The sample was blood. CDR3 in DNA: TGTGCCAGCTCACCTACCGGGACAGGCGGACTAGCGGTACAAGAGACCCAGTACTTC. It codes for CASSPTGTGGLAVQETQYF.